One and the same sample provided the 2 T cell receptor beta chains below, sequenced in a study of shared clonotypes between healthy human individuals. Profiled with immunoSEQ multiplex PCR; TCRdb holds only in-frame clones, not every one. The profile shows about 1 million clones, approximately 68% of them singletons. The sample consisted of memory CD4+ T cells sorted from blood. Described subset: CD45RA-negative fraction. All receptors come from a man aged 18 to 30 in good health.

This chain joins TRBV7-2 and TRBJ2-2; 8 nucleotides align to TRBD2. The trim removed 7 bases at V and 6 bases at J, leaving 7 bases unmatched. The CDR3 consists of 14 residues. Looked up from germline, CDR1 is SGHTA and CDR2 is FQGNSA. The CDR3 DNA is TGTGCCAGCATCTCCTCCGGGGGGGCCGGGGAGCTGTTTTTT. Amino acid sequence: CASISSGGAGELFF.

V and J are TRBV7-8 and TRBJ1-2, with D perhaps matching TRBD1 (5 bases). V shed 5 bases and J shed 4 bases, with 11 bases lying between them. Germline CDR1 SGHVS, CDR2 FQNEAQ. This CDR3 spans 13 amino acids. The CDR3 loop is CASSAREAYGYTF. The CDR3 nucleotides are TGTGCCAGCAGCGCCAGGGAGGCCTATGGCTACACCTTC.